Below, 5 T cell receptor beta chains from the same sample are listed, as sequenced in a study of blood T cell repertoires in COVID-19. Measured with immunoSEQ multiplex PCR; TCRdb has only the in-frame clones, and not every one. This sample yields 30,000 or so clones, of which 80% to 90% are seen a single time; around 28% belongs to the top ten. The sequenced sample was peripheral blood. The receptors come from a woman aged 80 or over with COVID-19, enrolled during active disease.

The chain joins TRBV7-6 to TRBJ1-3, with D tentatively TRBD1 (6 bases). CDR1 SGHVS and CDR2 FNYEAQ come from the germline V gene. V lost 1 base to trimming and J lost 0 bases, with 16 bases between them. The CDR3 sequence is 18 residues long. For the CDR3, the DNA is TGTGCCAGCAGCTTAGGGGACACTCGAATAACCTCTGGAAACACCATATATTTT. Its protein is CASSLGDTRITSGNTIYF.

This chain uses TRBV3-1 (or the pseudogene TRBV3-2) with TRBJ2-7; D possibly corresponds to TRBD1 (5 bases). Deletions cut 3 bases from V and 2 bases from J, with 14 bases between. The V gene's germline CDR1 is LGHDT and CDR2 YNNKEL (reference sequence). The CDR3 has 15 residues. The CDR3 sequence is CASSHPTETPYEQYF. The CDR3 DNA follows: TGTGCCAGCAGCCACCCGACAGAGACCCCCTACGAGCAGTACTTC.

In DNA, the CDR3 is TGTGCCAGCAGCCAAGGAAGGGATTCCGGGGGGGCCCGAGAGACCCAGTACTTC. Translated: CASSQGRDSGGARETQYF. The gene calls are TRBV3-1 (or the pseudogene TRBV3-2) and TRBJ2-5, with 8 bases fitting TRBD2. V was pared by 1 base and J by 4 bases, with 14 bases of the junction left unmatched. Looked up from germline, CDR1 is LGHDT and CDR2 is YNNKEL (reference sequence). CDR3 size: 18 residues.

In this sample, this clone turned up once. V is TRBV7-3 and J is TRBJ2-6; 8 bases align to TRBD1. The CDR3 is 15 amino acids. V dropped 5 bases and J dropped 4; count of bases not matched to a gene: 4. The germline gives CDR1 SGHTA, CDR2 FQGTGA. CDR3 protein: CASSRTGTGANVLTF. The CDR3 DNA follows: TGTGCCAGCAGCCGGACAGGGACAGGGGCCAACGTCCTGACTTTC.

The chain joins TRBV18 to TRBJ2-1, with TRBD1 matching over 7 bases. CDR3 size: 14 residues. Germline loops: CDR1 KGHSH, CDR2 LQKENI. V gave up 10 bases and J gave up 6 bases; unmatched junction bases: 12. The CDR3 sequence: CATSGGQAINEQFF. The CDR3 bases are TGTGCCACCTCCGGAGGACAGGCTATCAATGAGCAGTTCTTC.